This T cell receptor beta chain was identified during a study of PD-L1 blockade in urothelial cancer. As for the study in general: The number of prior chemotherapy regimens per patient was 0 to 3. Analyses used blood from 3 weeks (second dose) and 6 weeks after treatment start. T cells numbered a median of about 150,000 in the blood samples.

Sequenced by immunoSEQ multiplex PCR; TCRdb stores in-frame clones only, minus some. Of 35,000 to 45,000 clones detected, roughly 90% appear once; the ten largest clones hold around 11%. The time point is: pretreatment peripheral blood. Urothelial carcinoma in patients was locally advanced or metastatic. The sequences come from PBMCs, collected around atezolizumab (anti-PD-L1) treatment. The receptor was derived from a woman between 55 and 75 years old with urothelial cancer.

CDR3 region: CASSGRAGQGAGYTF. CDR3 nucleotide sequence: TGTGCCAGCAGCGGGAGGGCCGGACAGGGGGCAGGGTACACCTTC. This chain links TRBV7-2 with TRBJ1-2; 11 positions agree with TRBD1. V gave up 5 bases and J gave up 11 bases; unmatched junction bases: 13. Germline V gene sequence: CDR1 SGHTA, CDR2 FQGNSA. The CDR3 has 15 residues. Variable domain in full (rest from reference TRBV7-2 and TRBJ1-2): GAGVSQSPSNKVTEKGKDVELRCDPISGHTALYWYRQSLGQGLEFLIYFQGNSAPDKSGLPSDRFSAERTGGSVSTLTIQRTQQEDSAVYLCASSGRAGQGAGYTFGSGTRLTVV.